The clone carrying this TCR beta chain has a single count. Its antigen is not known. This entry comes from a study of T cell responses to AZD1222 COVID-19 vaccine. Study conclusions and caveats: Repertoire sampling happened only post peak T cell response. Most donors were white British and more were female, and clonal diversity was possibly underestimated. Vaccine-associated CD4 TCRs spanned spike, dominant at 160-218 and 743-854.

The repertoire was sequenced with immunoSEQ multiplex PCR; TCRdb's copy has only in-frame clones and lacks some. The sample gives approximately 99,000 clones, roughly nine tenths of which show up once; around 3.2% is in the top ten. The V end lost 3 bases, the J end lost 1 base, and 7 bases lay between the germline ends. This CDR3 is 13 amino acids long. Germline V lookup: CDR1 SGDLS, CDR2 YYNGEE. The starting material was peripheral blood, obtained on day 0 of AZD1222 vaccination. This chain links TRBV9 with TRBJ1-1; D unclear. This receptor was taken from an adult in good health. Here the CDR3 reads CASSAEKNTEAFF. CDR3 DNA: TGTGCCAGCAGCGCGGAGAAGAACACTGAAGCTTTCTTT.